One sample yielded the 30 T cell receptor beta chains listed below, sequenced in a study of T cells in Graves' hyperthyroidism and ophthalmopathy. RNA transcripts provided the source from which TCR beta CDR3 regions were amplified. The study used the HTBI primer set for a first-round RT-PCR of the TCR CDR3. MiXCR was run by TCRdb on the multiplex PCR reads, yielding one entry per CDR3 protein. The sample includes around 300,000 distinct CDR3 sequences, roughly an eighth of them seen just once. Specimen: blood. These receptors were taken from a woman aged 40 to 50 with Graves' hyperthyroidism.

This rearrangement joins TRBV7-9 to TRBJ2-2; the D is unclear. Trimming removed 0 bases at V and 2 bases at J, with 4 bases between. Germline assignment: CDR1 SEHNR and CDR2 FQNEAQ (reference sequence). The CDR3 length is 14 residues. The CDR3 region is CASSLAHNTGELFF. Written as DNA, the CDR3 is TGTGCCAGCAGCTTAGCACATAACACCGGGGAGCTGTTTTTT.

This clonotype was counted ten times or more. This chain connects TRBV5-6 to TRBJ2-1; 8 nucleotides match TRBD2. Losses at the gene ends were 0 bases for V and 4 bases for J; bases not matched to a gene: 9. This CDR3 is 17 amino acids long. The germline gives CDR1 SGHDT, CDR2 YYEEEE. The CDR3 loop reads CASSLGEPGREYNEQFF. CDR3 in DNA: TGTGCCAGCAGCTTGGGGGAACCCGGGAGGGAGTACAATGAGCAGTTCTTC.

The sample holds many counts of this clonotype. The chain recombines TRBV20-1 with TRBJ2-7; D gene ambiguous. CDR3 size: 13 residues. V lost 1 base and J lost 3, with 10 bases in between. Germline-derived CDR1 and CDR2 are DFQATT and SNEGSKA (reference sequence). CDR3 sequence: CSARAEPLYEQYF. The DNA for the CDR3 is TGCAGTGCTAGAGCGGAGCCCCTCTACGAGCAGTACTTC.

Details on this clonotype: A read error may explain this, as a much larger clone is one base away. In nucleotides, the CDR3 is TGCAGGGACAGGAGGTGGGGGTTTTACAATGAGCAGCTCTTC. It specifies CRDRRWGFYNEQLF. V and J are TRBV20-1 and TRBJ2-1; 7 bases are shared with TRBD1. The CDR3 runs 14 residues. Germline CDR1 is DFQATT and CDR2 is SNEGSKA (reference sequence).

This clonotype was counted a few times. The chain carries TRBV10-3 and TRBJ2-6, with D perhaps TRBD2 (6 bases). V was cut by 5 bases and J by 0 bases, with 11 bases left in between. Germline lookup yields CDR1 ENHRY and CDR2 SYGVKD. This CDR3 has 16 amino acids. CDR3 sequence reads: CAISPGLTSGANVLTF. The CDR3 DNA is TGTGCCATCAGTCCGGGACTGACCTCTGGGGCCAACGTCCTGACTTTC.

The J gene is TRBJ2-2, the V gene TRBV7-9; D may be TRBD1 or TRBD2 (5 bases each). The length of the CDR3 is 15 residues. Between the trimmed V and J ends, which lost 5 bases and 5 bases, there was a span of 15 bases. The V gene's germline CDR1 is SEHNR and CDR2 FQNEAQ (reference sequence). As DNA, the CDR3 is TGTGCCAGCAGCGCCAAAACTTGGGGGACCGGGGAGCTGTTTTTT. As protein: CASSAKTWGTGELFF. The whole variable domain, remainder taken from reference TRBV7-9 and TRBJ2-2, is DTGVSQNPRHKITKRGQNVTFRCDPISEHNRLYWYRQTLGQGPEFLTYFQNEAQLEKSRLLSDRFSAERPKGSFSTLEIQRTEQGDSAMYLCASSAKTWGTGELFFGEGSRLTVL.

This clonotype was seen many times. The chain carries TRBV7-9 and TRBJ2-7; tentative D call: TRBD2 (6 bases). The CDR3 length is 14 residues. Germline CDR1 and CDR2: SEHNR and FQNEAQ (reference sequence). V shed 5 bases and J shed 7 bases, with 18 bases lying between them. CDR3 region: CASSPGRLVGEQYF. CDR3 nucleotides: TGTGCCAGCAGCCCTGGACGACTAGTGGGTGAGCAGTACTTC. Full variable domain (rest looked up from reference TRBV7-9 and TRBJ2-7): DTGVSQNPRHKITKRGQNVTFRCDPISEHNRLYWYRQTLGQGPEFLTYFQNEAQLEKSRLLSDRFSAERPKGSFSTLEIQRTEQGDSAMYLCASSPGRLVGEQYFGPGTRLTVT.

In this sample, this clonotype turned up many times. The chain joins TRBV6-1 to TRBJ2-7; 7 bases are shared with TRBD2. Unmatched junction bases numbered 12, after V lost 5 bases and J lost 5 bases. The CDR3 is made up of 15 amino acids. Looked up from germline, CDR1 is MNHNS and CDR2 is SASEGT. DNA for the CDR3: TGTGCCAGCAGTTACGGCGGGAGTAAGGGGCACGAGCAGTACTTC. Residues: CASSYGGSKGHEQYF.

In its sample, this clonotype was seen many times. The gene calls are TRBV2 and TRBJ2-5, with D perhaps matching TRBD2 (5 bases). Germline CDR1 reads SNHLY; CDR2 reads FYNNEI. This CDR3 region has 12 residues. V lost 10 bases to trimming and J lost 1 base, with 10 bases between them. The CDR3 nucleotides are TGTGCCATATCGGACTTCCAAGAGACCCAGTACTTC. This sequence encodes CAISDFQETQYF.

V is TRBV9 and J is TRBJ1-6; D perhaps matches TRBD1 (6 bases). CDR1 is SGDLS and CDR2 is YYNGEE in the germline V gene. Trimming cost V 4 bases and J 7 bases, with 12 bases left between them. The length of the CDR3 is 14 residues. This CDR3 is CASSRGGGNSPLHF. The CDR3 DNA reads TGTGCCAGCAGCAGAGGAGGGGGAAATTCACCCCTCCACTTT.

This clonotype was counted many times. This rearrangement joins TRBV5-1 to TRBJ2-7; tentatively, D is TRBD1 (6 bases). The V end was cut by 1 base, the J end by 6 bases, with 14 bases between. From germline, CDR1 is SGHRS and CDR2 YFSETQ. CDR3 length: 14 amino acids. The CDR3 DNA reads TGCGCCAGCAGCTTGACCTTGACAGGTGGCGAGCAGTACTTC. Translating gives CASSLTLTGGEQYF.

This chain joins TRBV4-1 and TRBJ1-4, with a possible D match to TRBD1 (6 bases). Germline values: CDR1 MGHRA, CDR2 YSYEKL. CDR3 length: 18 amino acids. Trimming cost V 0 bases and J 3 bases, with 17 bases left between them. The CDR3 DNA reads as TGCGCCAGCAGCCAAGACCCCCCGGGGGCATCGGCTAATGAAAAACTGTTTTTT. Translating gives CASSQDPPGASANEKLFF.

This clonotype was observed once. The rearrangement joins TRBV30 to TRBJ2-7; the match to TRBD1 covers 11 bases. Germline CDR1 is GTSNPN and CDR2 is SVGIG (reference sequence). With 5 bases clipped from V and 3 bases from J, the junction kept 0 bases outside the gene matches. The CDR3 runs 12 residues. The CDR3 DNA follows: TGTGCCTGGGGGACAGGGGGCTACGAGCAGTACTTC. Protein sequence: CAWGTGGYEQYF.

The table lists this clonotype with a few counts. V and J are TRBV6-1 and TRBJ2-3, with 8 bases matching TRBD1. This CDR3 is built from 15 residues. V gave up 6 bases and J gave up 4 bases; unmatched junction bases: 9. Per the germline V gene, CDR1 is MNHNS and CDR2 is SASEGT. The CDR3 protein is CASRSGTGESDTQYF. The DNA for the CDR3 is TGTGCCAGCAGGTCCGGGACAGGCGAGTCAGATACGCAGTATTTT.

This clonotype was counted many times. V and J are TRBV6-2 or TRBV6-3 and TRBJ1-1; a possible D gene is TRBD1 (5 bases). Germline-derived CDR1 and CDR2 are MNHEY and SVGEGT. Trimming stripped 2 bases from V and 7 bases from J, with 11 bases between. CDR3 length equals 13 residues. This CDR3 is CASSYHDRGEAFF. The CDR3 DNA reads TGTGCCAGCAGTTACCACGACAGAGGTGAAGCTTTCTTT.

The chain carries TRBV29-1 and TRBJ1-1; no reliable D call. Germline CDR1 and CDR2: SQVTM and ANQGSEA. The CDR3 covers 13 residues. Trimming cost V 7 bases and J 1 base, with 13 bases left between them. The CDR3 here is CSGNGPGNTEAFF. In DNA, the CDR3 is TGCAGCGGTAACGGACCAGGGAACACTGAAGCTTTCTTT.

This clonotype appeared many times. V is TRBV20-1 and J is TRBJ2-3; 9 nucleotides agree with TRBD1. CDR3 size: 17 residues. The ends lost 6 bases at V and 2 bases at J; junction bases unmatched: 15. Germline lookup yields CDR1 DFQATT and CDR2 SNEGSKA (reference sequence). In nucleotides, the CDR3 is TGCAGTGCAGAGGGACAGGGCGCAACCTACTTCACAGATACGCAGTATTTT. It yields the protein CSAEGQGATYFTDTQYF.

This clonotype was detected ten times or more. Here the CDR3 reads CASATDRVNYGYTF. In nucleotides, the CDR3 is TGTGCCAGCGCGACGGACAGGGTAAACTATGGCTACACCTTC. The chain employs TRBV7-9 and TRBJ1-2, with 8 bases fitting TRBD1. V dropped 8 bases and J dropped 2; count of bases not matched to a gene: 7. This CDR3 comprises 14 residues. CDR1 SEHNR and CDR2 FQNEAQ come from the germline V gene (reference sequence).

The chain employs TRBV28 and TRBJ1-5; 8 bases match TRBD1. The CDR3 has 15 residues. The J segment lost 7 bases and the V segment lost 5 bases, leaving 10 bases of the junction unmatched. The germline gives CDR1 MDHEN, CDR2 SYDVKM. The DNA of the CDR3 is TGTGCCAGCAGTCCGCTGACAGGGGCTAACCAGCCCCAGCATTTT. Its translation: CASSPLTGANQPQHF.

Only a few counts were recorded for this clonotype. The chain combines TRBV7-9 with TRBJ2-4, with D perhaps matching TRBD2 (7 bases). Deletions cut 5 bases from V and 3 bases from J, with 17 bases between. Germline V CDR1 and CDR2: SEHNR, FQNEAQ (reference sequence). The CDR3 has 16 residues. The CDR3, as DNA: TGTGCCAGCAGCCCAGGAGTAGGGGGGGTCAAAAACATTCAGTACTTC. Its protein is CASSPGVGGVKNIQYF.

CDR3 in amino acids: CASSWEGDSPLHF. CDR3 coding DNA: TGTGCCAGCAGTTGGGAGGGGGACTCACCCCTCCACTTT. The genes are TRBV6-1 and TRBJ1-6, with D perhaps TRBD1 (6 bases). The CDR3 extends over 13 amino acids. The V and J ends lost 5 bases and 10 bases respectively, with 12 bases between them. The germline V gene has CDR1 MNHNS and CDR2 SASEGT.

This clonotype was picked up a small number of times. The rearrangement uses TRBV19 and TRBJ1-2, with D possibly being TRBD1 (5 bases). The V end lost 10 bases, the J end lost 4 bases, and 13 bases lay between the germline ends. Germline values: CDR1 LNHDA, CDR2 SQIVND (reference sequence). The CDR3 loop spans 12 amino acids. The CDR3 bases are TGTGCCACCCATGACAGCCCCTATGGCTACACCTTC. Amino acid sequence: CATHDSPYGYTF.

The rearrangement joins TRBV20-1 to TRBJ2-3; 7 bases fit TRBD2. V lost 7 bases to trimming and J lost 3 bases; unmatched junction nucleotides: 13. CDR3 length: 15 residues. Germline CDR1 DFQATT, CDR2 SNEGSKA (reference sequence). The CDR3 loop is CSGRDYLLTTDTQYF. In DNA, the CDR3 is TGCAGTGGCCGGGACTACCTTCTTACGACAGATACGCAGTATTTT.

The sample holds many counts of this clonotype. The CDR3 DNA sequence: TGTGCCAGCAGTTCCAGCCAGACAGTCCTAGCTTTCTTT. Protein sequence: CASSSSQTVLAFF. This chain joins TRBV6-1 and TRBJ1-1, with D possibly being TRBD1 (5 bases). The CDR3 contains 13 residues. Between the trimmed V and J ends, which lost 5 bases and 10 bases, there was a span of 17 bases. Germline V gives CDR1 MNHNS, CDR2 SASEGT.

The chain links TRBV15 to TRBJ1-1, with TRBD1 matching 11 bases. CDR3 length: 16 residues. J was trimmed by 4 bases and V by 1 base; bases with no gene match: 5. Germline V lookup: CDR1 LNHNV, CDR2 YYDKDF (reference sequence). DNA of the CDR3: TGTGCCACCAGCAGAGGGAGGGACAGGGGGGGCACTGAAGCTTTCTTT. Protein: CATSRGRDRGGTEAFF. The whole variable domain, remainder taken from reference TRBV15 and TRBJ1-1, is DAMVIQNPRYQVTQFGKPVTLSCSQTLNHNVMYWYQQKSSQAPKLLFHYYDKDFNNEADTPDNFQSRRPNTSFCFLDIRSPGLGDTAMYLCATSRGRDRGGTEAFFGQGTRLTVV.

The chain links TRBV9 to TRBJ1-3; 7 nucleotides line up with TRBD1. The V and J ends lost 3 bases and 2 bases, in that order; junction bases with no gene match: 8. The CDR3 is 16 residues long. Looked up from germline, CDR1 is SGDLS and CDR2 is YYNGEE. The CDR3 protein is CASSGSTGVAGNTIYF. In nucleotides, the CDR3 is TGTGCCAGCAGCGGTTCTACAGGGGTAGCTGGAAACACCATATATTTT.

The rearrangement joins TRBV2 to TRBJ2-6, with a weak D call TRBD1 (5 bases). Trimming shortened V by 7 bases and J by 1 base, and 14 bases separated the two germline ends. Per the germline V gene, CDR1 is SNHLY and CDR2 is FYNNEI. This CDR3 is 16 amino acids long. CDR3 nucleotide sequence: TGTGCCAGCAAACAGGTCCTCCTATCTGGGGCCAACGTCCTGACTTTC. It encodes CASKQVLLSGANVLTF.

This clonotype was picked up many times. CDR3 in DNA: TGCAGTGTTAAGGATTTAGGTCAGCCCCAGCATTTT. It translates to CSVKDLGQPQHF. The V call is TRBV20-1, the J call TRBJ1-5; no clear D. The CDR3 length is 12 residues. Per germline, CDR1 DFQATT and CDR2 SNEGSKA (reference sequence). V shed 7 bases and J shed 6 bases, with 13 bases lying between them.

This clonotype was observed at least ten times. The chain joins TRBV27 to TRBJ1-1; 11 bases are shared with TRBD1. This CDR3 comprises 17 residues. J lost 4 bases, V lost 0 bases, and 7 bases had no gene match. Per germline, CDR1 MNHEY and CDR2 SMNVEV (reference sequence). DNA of the CDR3: TGTGCCAGCAGTTTATCGGGGACAGGGGGTTCCGCCACTGAAGCTTTCTTT. Protein: CASSLSGTGGSATEAFF.

This clonotype came up many times. This sequence joins TRBV7-9 and TRBJ1-1, with D unresolved. CDR3 length: 14 residues. V shed 4 bases and J shed 3 bases, with 12 bases lying between them. Looked up from germline, CDR1 is SEHNR and CDR2 is FQNEAQ (reference sequence). CDR3 sequence: CASSSGRGDTEAFF. The CDR3 DNA reads TGTGCCAGCAGCTCCGGGCGGGGTGACACTGAAGCTTTCTTT.